This T cell receptor beta chain was sequenced for a study of cytomegalovirus exposure and HLA in healthy donors. J lost 7 bases, V lost 2 bases, and 6 bases had no gene match. Per germline, CDR1 SGHTA and CDR2 FQGNSA. This CDR3 comprises 14 residues. The PCR used 60 Vbeta and 13 Jbeta primers. Sequenced by immunoSEQ multiplex PCR; TCRdb stores in-frame clones only, minus some. The sample includes about 130,000 clones, 76% of them seen just once. The rearrangement joins TRBV7-2 to TRBJ1-2; 8 positions match TRBD1. Sequences were obtained from PBMCs. The source is a man aged 50-59 years in good health and CMV-seronegative. In nucleotides, the CDR3 is TGTGCCAGCAGCTTAATTGGACAGGGATTTGGCTACACCTTC. It specifies CASSLIGQGFGYTF.